This T cell receptor (beta chain) came from a study of T-cell memory formation after mild COVID-19. Overall study context: TCR clusters were mostly confined to one donor each.

MiXCR, applied by TCRdb to the 5' RACE reads, yields one record per CDR3 protein. The table shows 98,000 or so distinct CDR3 sequences, with over 15% occurring only once. Germline V gene sequence: CDR1 SQVTM, CDR2 ANQGSEA. Unmatched junction bases numbered 1, after V lost 5 bases and J lost 2 bases. This CDR3 spans 13 amino acids. This clonotype appeared a few times. J is TRBJ1-3 and V is TRBV29-1; 9 nucleotides line up with TRBD1. The TCR comes from a man aged 18 to 35 who had mild COVID-19 (a few samples of this study predate the infection). Cell type and time point are not known. Material for sequencing was PBMCs or a T cell subset sorted from them (not recorded which). The CDR3 DNA sequence: TGCAGCGTTCGGACAGGGGCTGGAAACACCATATATTTT. This translates into CSVRTGAGNTIYF.